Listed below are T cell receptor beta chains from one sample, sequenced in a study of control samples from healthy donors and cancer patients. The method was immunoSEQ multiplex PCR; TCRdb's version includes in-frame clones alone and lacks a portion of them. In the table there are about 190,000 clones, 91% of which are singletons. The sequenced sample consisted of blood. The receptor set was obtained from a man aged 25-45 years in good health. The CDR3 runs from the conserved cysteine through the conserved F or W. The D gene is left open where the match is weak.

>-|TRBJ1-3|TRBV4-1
TGCGCCAGCAGCCAAGCCACCCTTGCGGGATCTGGAAACACCATATATTTT
CASSQATLAGSGNTIYF
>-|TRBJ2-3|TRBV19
TGTGCCAGTAGTATTGGCTTAGCGGATACGCAGTATTTT
CASSIGLADTQYF
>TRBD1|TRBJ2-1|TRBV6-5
TGTGCCAGCAGAACCGACAGGGGGGCTTACAATGAGCAGTTCTTC
CASRTDRGAYNEQFF
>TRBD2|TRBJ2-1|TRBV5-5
TGTGCCAGCAGCGGGACTAGCGGGAGGAATGAGCAGTTCTTC
CASSGTSGRNEQFF
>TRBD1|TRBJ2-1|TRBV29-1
TGCAGCGTTCGACAGGGGGCCTACAATGAGCAGTTCTTC
CSVRQGAYNEQFF
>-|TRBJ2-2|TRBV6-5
TGTGCCAGCAGTTACTCGGGGCACGGGGTTACCGGGGAGCTGTTTTTT
CASSYSGHGVTGELFF
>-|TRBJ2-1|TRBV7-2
TGTGCCAGCAGCAATTACTACAATGAGCAGTTCTTC
CASSNYYNEQFF
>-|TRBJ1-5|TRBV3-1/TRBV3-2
TGTGCCAGCAGCCAGAGTAGCAATCAGCCCCAGCATTTT
CASSQSSNQPQHF
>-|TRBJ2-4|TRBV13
TGTGCCAGCAGCTTCCGGGGGTCACTAGCCAAAAACATTCAGTACTTC
CASSFRGSLAKNIQYF
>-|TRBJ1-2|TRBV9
TGTGCCAGCAGCGCGGAGGGGTCGGGCTACACCTTC
CASSAEGSGYTF
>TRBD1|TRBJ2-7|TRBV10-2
TGCGCCAGCAGCTACAGGGGGAGCTCCTACGAGCAGTACTTC
CASSYRGSSYEQYF
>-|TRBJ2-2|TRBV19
TGTGCCAGTAGTATCCCCAGGGTGGGCACCGGGGAGCTGTTTTTT
CASSIPRVGTGELFF
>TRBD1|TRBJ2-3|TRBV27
TGTGCCAGCAGTTTAGGGACAGGGAGCACAGATACGCAGTATTTT
CASSLGTGSTDTQYF